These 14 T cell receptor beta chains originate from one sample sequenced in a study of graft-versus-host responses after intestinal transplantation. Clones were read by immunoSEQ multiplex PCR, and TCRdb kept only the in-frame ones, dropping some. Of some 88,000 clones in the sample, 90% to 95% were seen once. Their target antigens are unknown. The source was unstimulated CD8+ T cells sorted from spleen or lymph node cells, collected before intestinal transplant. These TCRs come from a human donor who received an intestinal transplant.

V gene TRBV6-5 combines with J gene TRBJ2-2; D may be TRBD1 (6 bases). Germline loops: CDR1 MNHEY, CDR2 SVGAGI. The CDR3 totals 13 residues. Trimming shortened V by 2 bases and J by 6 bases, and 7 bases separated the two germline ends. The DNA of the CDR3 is TGTGCCAGCAGTTACGGGGGCCCCGGGGAGCTGTTTTTT. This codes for CASSYGGPGELFF.

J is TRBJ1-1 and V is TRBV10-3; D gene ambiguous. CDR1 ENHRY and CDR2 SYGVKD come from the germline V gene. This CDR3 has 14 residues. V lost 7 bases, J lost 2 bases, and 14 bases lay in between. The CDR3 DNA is TGTGCCATCACCGACGACAAACCAAACACTGAAGCTTTCTTT. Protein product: CAITDDKPNTEAFF.

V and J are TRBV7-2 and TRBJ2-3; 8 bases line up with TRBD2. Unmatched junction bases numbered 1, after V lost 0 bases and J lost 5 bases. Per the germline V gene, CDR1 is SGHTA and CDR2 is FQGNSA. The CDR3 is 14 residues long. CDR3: CASSLATSGDTQYF. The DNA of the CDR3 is TGTGCCAGCAGCTTAGCTACTAGCGGAGATACGCAGTATTTT.

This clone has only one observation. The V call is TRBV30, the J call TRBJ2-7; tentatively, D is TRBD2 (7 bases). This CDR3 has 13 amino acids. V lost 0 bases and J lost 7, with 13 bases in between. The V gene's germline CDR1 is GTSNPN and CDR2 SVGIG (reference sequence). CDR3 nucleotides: TGTGCCTGGAGTGTAGGGGGGAGGGAAGAGCAGTACTTC. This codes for CAWSVGGREEQYF.

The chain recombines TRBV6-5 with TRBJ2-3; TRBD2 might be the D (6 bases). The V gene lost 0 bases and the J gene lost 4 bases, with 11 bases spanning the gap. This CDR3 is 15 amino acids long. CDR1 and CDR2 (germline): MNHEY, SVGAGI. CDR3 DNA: TGTGCCAGCAGTTACTCAGCGGGTGTGGCAGATACGCAGTATTTT. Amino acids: CASSYSAGVADTQYF.

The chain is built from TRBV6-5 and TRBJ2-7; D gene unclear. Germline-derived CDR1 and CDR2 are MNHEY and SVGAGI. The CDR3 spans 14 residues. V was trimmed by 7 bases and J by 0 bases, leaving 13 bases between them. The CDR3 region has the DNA TGTGCCAGCAAAAACGCACCTAGCTCCTACGAGCAGTACTTC. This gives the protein CASKNAPSSYEQYF.

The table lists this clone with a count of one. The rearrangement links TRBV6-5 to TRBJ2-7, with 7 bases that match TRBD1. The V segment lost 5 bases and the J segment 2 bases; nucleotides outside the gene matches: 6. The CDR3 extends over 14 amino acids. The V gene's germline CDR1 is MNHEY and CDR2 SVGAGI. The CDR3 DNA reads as TGTGCCAGCAGTGGAGCAGGGACAGCCTACGAGCAGTACTTC. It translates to CASSGAGTAYEQYF.

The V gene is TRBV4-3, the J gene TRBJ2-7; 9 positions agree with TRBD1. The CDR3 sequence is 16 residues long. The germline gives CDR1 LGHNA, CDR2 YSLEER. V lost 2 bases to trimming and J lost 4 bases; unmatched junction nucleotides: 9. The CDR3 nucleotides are TGCGCCAGCAGCCAAACCTTCGGGACAGGGAGTTACGAGCAGTACTTC. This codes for CASSQTFGTGSYEQYF.

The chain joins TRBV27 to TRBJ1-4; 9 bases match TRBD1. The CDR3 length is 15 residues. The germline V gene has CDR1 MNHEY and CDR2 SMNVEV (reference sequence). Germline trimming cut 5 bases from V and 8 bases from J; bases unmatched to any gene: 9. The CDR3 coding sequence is TGTGCCAGCAGTGCACAGGGGGCAAGGGGAGAAAAACTGTTTTTT. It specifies CASSAQGARGEKLFF.

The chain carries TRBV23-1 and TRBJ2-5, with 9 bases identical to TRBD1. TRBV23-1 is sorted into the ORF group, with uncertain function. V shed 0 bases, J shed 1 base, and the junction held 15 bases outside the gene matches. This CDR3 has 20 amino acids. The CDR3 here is CASSQSWKGTGWPIQETQYF. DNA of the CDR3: TGCGCCAGCAGTCAATCGTGGAAGGGGACAGGGTGGCCTATCCAAGAGACCCAGTACTTC.

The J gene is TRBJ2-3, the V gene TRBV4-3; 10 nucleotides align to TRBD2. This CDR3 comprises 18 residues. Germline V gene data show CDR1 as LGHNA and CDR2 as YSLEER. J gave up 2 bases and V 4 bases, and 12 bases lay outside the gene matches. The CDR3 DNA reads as TGCGCCAGCAGCCCGGAGATAGCGGGGGGTCTTCTCACAGATACGCAGTATTTT. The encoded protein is CASSPEIAGGLLTDTQYF.

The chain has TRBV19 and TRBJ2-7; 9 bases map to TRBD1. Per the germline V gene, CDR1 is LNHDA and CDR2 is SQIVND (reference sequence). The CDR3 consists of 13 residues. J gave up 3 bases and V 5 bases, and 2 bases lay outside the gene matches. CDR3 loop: CASSRTGDYEQYF. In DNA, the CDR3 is TGTGCCAGTAGTCGGACAGGGGACTACGAGCAGTACTTC.

CDR3: CASSSLDSNTEAFF. The DNA of the CDR3 is TGTGCCAGCAGCTCACTGGACAGTAACACTGAAGCTTTCTTT. V and J are TRBV5-6 and TRBJ1-1; possibly TRBD1 for D (6 bases). V gave up 3 bases and J gave up 2 bases, with 11 bases separating them. The germline gives CDR1 SGHDT, CDR2 YYEEEE. The CDR3 is 14 amino acids.

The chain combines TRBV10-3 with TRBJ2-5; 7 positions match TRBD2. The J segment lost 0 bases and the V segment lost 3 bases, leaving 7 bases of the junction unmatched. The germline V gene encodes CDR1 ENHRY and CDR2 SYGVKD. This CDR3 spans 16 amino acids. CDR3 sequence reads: CAISDFDAGDQETQYF. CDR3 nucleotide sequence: TGTGCCATCAGTGATTTCGACGCGGGGGACCAAGAGACCCAGTACTTC.